This T cell receptor beta chain originates from a study of human T cells and chemical hapten exposure. Study background: During the approximately 25-week study period, patients had diphenylcyclopropenone applied to the scalp every week. Enrolled patients were predominantly female and had alopecia areata, totalis or universalis. TCR yields differed between samples (mainly from small differences in pooled library volume). Each patch test put 0.01% DPC on the upper back, and results were read at 6 days.

Time point specified: patch test 2, 6 weeks after DPC sensitization. Treatment here: therapeutic diphenylcyclopropenone sensitization with weekly scalp DPC. V gave up 5 bases and J gave up 3 bases; unmatched junction bases: 7. The CDR3 consists of 15 residues. The germline CDR1 and CDR2 sequences are MGHRA and YSYEKL. TCRdb analysed the RACE reads with MiXCR anew, one entry per CDR3 protein. The data show roughly 380,000 distinct CDR3 sequences, about 6.3% seen once. This clonotype was recorded at least ten times. Sequencing used whole blood, obtained in connection with sensitization to the hapten diphenylcyclopropenone (DPC). The chain combines TRBV4-1 with TRBJ1-3; 7 nucleotides match TRBD1. The TCR sequence derives from a woman between 18 and 29 years old with alopecia areata. Some clones in this sample may be carry-over from other donors' samples. This chain's CDR3 is CASSTLDRDGNTIYF. The CDR3, as DNA: TGCGCCAGCAGCACTCTCGACAGGGATGGAAACACCATATATTTT.